This T cell receptor (beta chain) emerged from a study of blood T cell repertoires in COVID-19 (dated by TCRdb to 2020 to 2022). Regarding the research as a whole: The collaborator samples originated in the United States, Italy and Spain and spanned the acute and convalescent phases of COVID-19. The prospective study material was composed of cDNA or gDNA derived from T cells, B-cell-depleted T cells, or PBMCs. The dataset comprised deeply sampled blood TCRbeta repertoires from subjects exposed to, actively infected with, or recovered from COVID-19. The repertoires were released in a freely available public database meant as a resource for research on the immune response to SARS-CoV-2. Samples came from the ongoing ImmuneRACE study (first 160 participants) plus 1,254 subjects from 6 global collaborators. Sample metadata almost always included a de-identified subject ID, COVID-19 status, age in years and sex. HLA class I and class II types, where available, came from metadata supplied by the sample provider rather than from assay-based typing. The investigation overall reported the following: The quantity of clinical and demographic metadata differed by source and by participant and was supplied without curation.

The immunoSEQ Assay, a bias-controlled multiplex PCR, was used to amplify TCRbeta CDR3 regions from genomic DNA. The paper's data handling went like this. The number of nucleated cells in each sample was estimated from the amplification of reference gene primers within the assay. To quantify the absolute abundance of each unique TCRbeta CDR3 rearrangement, sequence reads were collapsed and filtered. For each sample, productive Simpson clonality was calculated as the square root of Simpson's diversity index over productive rearrangements. Here the immuneACCESS table is served through TCRdb, limited to in-frame sequences with V and J called. Missing clones are a known gap in these copies; in checked studies unresolved V genes cover under half, and the rest lacks a known reason. The D gene and trimming were derived from the DNA, and the V and J assignments and clone size from that table. Across this sample there are some 150,000 clones, with 86% seen only once. The ten most abundant clones make up roughly 11% of the sample.

Taken from the germline V gene, the CDR1 and CDR2 loops are SGDLS and YYNGEE. The CDR3 runs 15 amino acids, cysteine and phenylalanine included. Kept here is only the CDR3 DNA, which spans 45 bases and is read in frame from base 1. V is pared back by 4 bases and J by 0 bases, with 14 bases lying between the germline termini. At one collaborating source in Seattle, patients were enrolled during active infection and were followed longitudinally through the course of disease. Collaborating institutions collected whole blood in K2EDTA tubes following their own protocols. For TCRbeta analysis, collaborators shipped samples in one of three forms: frozen whole blood, isolated PBMCs, or DNA extracted from either of those sample types. A word on this clone: Its antigen has not been determined. The record has no base qualities; no much larger clone is one base away.

Material: peripheral blood. The chain couples TRBV9 to TRBJ2-7; a tentative D match to TRBD1 spans 5 bases. This receptor was taken from a woman aged 55-70 years with COVID-19, enrolled during active disease. The nucleotide sequence is TGTGCCAGCAGCCCCTACAGGTACTCCTCCTACGAGCAGTACTTC. This is translated as CASSPYRYSSYEQYF. Where the CDR3 stops, the reference TRBV9 and TRBJ2-7 genes take over; the full variable domain is DSGVTQTPKHLITATGQRVTLRCSPRSGDLSVYWYQQSLDQGLQFLIQYYNGEERAKGNILERFSAQQFPDLHSELNLSSLELGDSALYFCASSPYRYSSYEQYFGPGTRLTVT.